The 20 T cell receptor beta chains below come from one sample, sequenced in a study of T cells in Graves' hyperthyroidism and ophthalmopathy. Amplification of TCR beta CDR3 regions used RNA as the template. In the first-round RT-PCR of the TCR CDR3, the HTBI primer set was used. TCRdb called the multiplex PCR reads again in MiXCR, with one record for every CDR3 protein. The sample shows about 610,000 distinct CDR3 sequences, under 15% of them seen only once. The specimen sequenced was blood. The source is a woman aged 40-49 years with Graves' ophthalmopathy.

V is TRBV11-2 and J is TRBJ2-6; the match to TRBD1 covers 9 bases. Germline assignment: CDR1 SGHAT and CDR2 FQNNGV. The V and J ends lost 5 bases and 2 bases, in that order; junction bases with no gene match: 13. The CDR3 totals 19 residues. CDR3 sequence reads: CASSRLGVDRGTGANVLTF. The CDR3 DNA reads TGTGCCAGCAGCCGGCTAGGAGTGGACAGGGGCACTGGGGCCAACGTCCTGACTTTC.

With respect to this clonotype: Being one base from a much bigger clone, this may be a read error. This chain links TRBV27 with TRBJ2-5; the match to TRBD2 covers 7 bases. CDR3 length: 17 amino acids. From germline, CDR1 is MNHEY and CDR2 SMNVEV (reference sequence). The V gene end was trimmed by 7 bases and the J gene end by 5 bases; junction bases not matched to a gene: 19. CDR3 sequence reads: CASKTGTGGLVSETQYF. In DNA, the CDR3 is TGTGCCAGCAAGACCGGGACGGGGGGTTTGGTTTCTGAGACCCAGTACTTC.

Ten or more counts support this clonotype. The gene calls are TRBV15 and TRBJ1-5; 7 bases are a match to TRBD1. The CDR3 has 14 residues. CDR1 is LNHNV and CDR2 is YYDKDF in the germline V gene (reference sequence). Germline trimming cut 5 bases from V and 4 bases from J; bases unmatched to any gene: 5. The CDR3 DNA follows: TGTGCCACCAGCTCACAGGGGAGGAATCAGCCCCAGCATTTT. Its translation: CATSSQGRNQPQHF.

This clonotype was found many times. This sequence joins TRBV12-3 or TRBV12-4 and TRBJ1-5; a possible D gene is TRBD1 (5 bases). Trimming took off 8 bases at V and 4 bases at J, with 15 bases between the two ends. The CDR3 runs 14 residues. In DNA, the CDR3 is TGTGCCAGCTCCTATGGGGACTTAAATCAGCCCCAGCATTTT. Translating it yields CASSYGDLNQPQHF.

This clonotype was detected only a few times. This CDR3 reads CATSAGIPGKETQYF. Written as DNA, the CDR3 is TGTGCCACCAGTGCTGGCATCCCGGGGAAAGAGACCCAGTACTTC. This chain uses TRBV24-1 with TRBJ2-5; TRBD2 is a possible D gene (5 bases). V was clipped by 5 bases and J by 3 bases, with 15 bases between them. Germline loops: CDR1 KGHDR, CDR2 SFDVKD. The CDR3 has 15 amino acids.

There are many counts of this clonotype. This chain connects TRBV28 to TRBJ1-5; TRBD1 matches at 10 bases. This CDR3 comprises 15 residues. J gave up 7 bases and V 2 bases, and 5 bases lay outside the gene matches. The V gene's germline CDR1 is MDHEN and CDR2 SYDVKM. The CDR3 protein is CASSLGTGEVQPQHF. CDR3 DNA: TGTGCCAGCAGTTTAGGGACAGGGGAGGTACAGCCCCAGCATTTT.

In this sample, this clonotype turned up many times. This chain connects TRBV6-5 to TRBJ1-1; D unclear. This CDR3 is built from 15 residues. Per the germline V gene, CDR1 is MNHEY and CDR2 is SVGAGI. V lost 0 bases and J lost 1, with 9 bases in between. The CDR3 protein is CASSYSRAGNTEAFF. The CDR3 nucleotides read TGTGCCAGCAGTTACTCGAGGGCTGGGAACACTGAAGCTTTCTTT.

There are many counts of this clonotype. The chain is built from TRBV7-3 and TRBJ2-2; 8 bases align to TRBD2. Trimming removed 5 bases from V and 6 bases from J; junction bases left unmatched: 14. The CDR3 runs to 17 residues. Germline lookup yields CDR1 SGHTA and CDR2 FQGTGA. The CDR3 bases are TGTGCCAGCAGCCCCAACGGGCTAGCGGGTCGTGCCGGGGAGCTGTTTTTT. Translated: CASSPNGLAGRAGELFF. Based on the CDR3 plus reference TRBV7-3 and TRBJ2-2, the full variable domain is GAGVSQTPSNKVTEKGKYVELRCDPISGHTALYWYRQSLGQGPEFLIYFQGTGAADDSGLPNDRFFAVRPEGSVSTLKIQRTERGDSAVYLCASSPNGLAGRAGELFFGEGSRLTVL.

This clonotype was seen at least ten times. V is TRBV10-3 and J is TRBJ2-7; TRBD2 matches 7 bases. CDR3 length: 15 residues. The germline V gene encodes CDR1 ENHRY and CDR2 SYGVKD. The J segment lost 0 bases and the V segment lost 7 bases, leaving 9 bases of the junction unmatched. The CDR3 sequence: CAIKREGRSSYEQYF. CDR3 sequence (DNA): TGTGCCATCAAGAGGGAGGGCCGAAGCTCCTACGAGCAGTACTTC.

This clonotype occurred many times. This sequence joins TRBV6-1 and TRBJ2-7; D perhaps matches TRBD2 (6 bases). Germline assignment: CDR1 MNHNS and CDR2 SASEGT. CDR3 length: 14 amino acids. V was trimmed by 5 bases and J by 2 bases, leaving 13 bases between them. The CDR3 nucleotides read TGTGCCAGCAGTAAGACTAGAGGGACCTACGAGCAGTACTTC. It is translated as CASSKTRGTYEQYF.

This clonotype was recorded at least ten times. This rearrangement joins TRBV28 to TRBJ2-5; 10 bases are shared with TRBD2. CDR3 length: 17 residues. The junction had 10 bases not matched to a gene; V was cut back by 4 bases and J by 2 bases. The germline V gene has CDR1 MDHEN and CDR2 SYDVKM. DNA of the CDR3: TGTGCCAGCAGTTATGGGAGGGGTAGCGGGAGGCAAGAGACCCAGTACTTC. The encoded protein is CASSYGRGSGRQETQYF.

Comments on this clonotype: With a much larger clone just one base away, this may be a read error. The chain joins TRBV9 to TRBJ2-7; TRBD1 aligns across 10 bases. This CDR3 has 15 residues. The trim removed 1 base at V and 7 bases at J, leaving 8 bases unmatched. Germline V gene data show CDR1 as SGDLS and CDR2 as YYNGEE. The CDR3 here is CASSVLGQGSREQYF. The CDR3, as DNA: TGTGCCAGCAGCGTACTGGGACAGGGGTCGCGGGAGCAGTACTTC.

This clonotype has ten or more counts. The rearrangement joins TRBV6-5 to TRBJ1-5; D ambiguous. Trimming took off 2 bases at V and 1 base at J, with 15 bases between the two ends. The length of the CDR3 is 17 residues. CDR1 MNHEY and CDR2 SVGAGI come from the germline V gene. The CDR3 region has the DNA TGTGCCAGCAGTTACCCCAGTGGAGGTTCGAGCAATCAGCCCCAGCATTTT. This codes for CASSYPSGGSSNQPQHF.

This clonotype was detected ten times or more. The J gene is TRBJ2-7, the V gene TRBV6-2 or TRBV6-3; no firm D call. The ends were cut back, 6 bases at V and 0 bases at J, with 21 bases in the middle. The CDR3 contains 17 residues. The germline gives CDR1 MNHEY, CDR2 SVGEGT. The CDR3, as DNA: TGTGCCAGCAGCTTTTTTAACGGGCCACGATCCTCCTACGAGCAGTACTTC. It specifies CASSFFNGPRSSYEQYF.

V and J are TRBV14 and TRBJ2-5; 7 bases line up with TRBD2. CDR3 length: 15 amino acids. Germline V lookup: CDR1 SGHDN, CDR2 FVKESK. The junction had 9 bases not matched to a gene; V was cut back by 5 bases and J by 3 bases. The CDR3 sequence: CASSVLGGGEETQYF. The CDR3 DNA reads TGTGCCAGCAGCGTTCTTGGGGGGGGAGAAGAGACCCAGTACTTC.

The chain combines TRBV28 with TRBJ2-2; the D is unclear. The germline V gene has CDR1 MDHEN and CDR2 SYDVKM. CDR3 length: 14 amino acids. Trimming removed 6 bases at V and 4 bases at J, with 12 bases between. This CDR3 is CASSPHRRTGELFF. DNA for the CDR3: TGTGCCAGCAGCCCCCACCGCCGCACCGGGGAGCTGTTTTTT. The variable domain in full, completed from reference TRBV28 and TRBJ2-2, reads DVKVTQSSRYLVKRTGEKVFLECVQDMDHENMFWYRQDPGLGLRLIYFSYDVKMKEKGDIPEGYSVSREKKERFSLILESASTNQTSMYLCASSPHRRTGELFFGEGSRLTVL.

This clonotype was seen repeatedly, ten times or more. The chain recombines TRBV6-1 with TRBJ1-6; TRBD1 matches at 10 bases. CDR1 and CDR2 from the germline V gene are MNHNS and SASEGT. Germline trimming cut 7 bases from V and 9 bases from J; bases unmatched to any gene: 9. The CDR3 extends over 15 amino acids. CDR3 residues: CASTPSGTGVSPLHF. Written as DNA, the CDR3 is TGTGCCAGCACCCCCTCCGGGACAGGGGTTTCACCCCTCCACTTT.

This clonotype appeared many times. The chain carries TRBV19 and TRBJ1-5; no clear D. Germline loops: CDR1 LNHDA, CDR2 SQIVND (reference sequence). V lost 6 bases to trimming and J lost 6 bases, with 9 bases between them. The CDR3 is 12 amino acids. The CDR3 protein is CASRRAGQPQHF. CDR3 bases: TGTGCCAGTAGACGGGCGGGTCAGCCCCAGCATTTT.

This clonotype was detected ten times or more. This chain joins TRBV15 and TRBJ1-1, with no clear D. From germline, CDR1 is LNHNV and CDR2 YYDKDF (reference sequence). V shed 1 base and J shed 4 bases, with 10 bases lying between them. This CDR3 is 14 amino acids long. CDR3 in amino acids: CATSRGSETTEAFF. The DNA for the CDR3 is TGTGCCACCAGCAGAGGTTCGGAAACCACTGAAGCTTTCTTT.

The chain is built from TRBV19 and TRBJ2-2; 12 nucleotides line up with TRBD2. Germline CDR1 is LNHDA and CDR2 is SQIVND (reference sequence). The ends lost 6 bases at V and 2 bases at J; junction bases unmatched: 16. This CDR3 spans 20 amino acids. The CDR3 DNA reads TGTGCCAGTAGCCCAGGACTAGCGGGATGGGGTACATTAAACACCGGGGAGCTGTTTTTT. Translating gives CASSPGLAGWGTLNTGELFF.